These T cell receptor beta chains were read from a single sample in a study of cytomegalovirus exposure and HLA in healthy donors. Clones were sequenced by immunoSEQ multiplex PCR, and TCRdb holds only the in-frame ones, with some missing. Of about 140,000 clones listed, more than 60% are singletons. Material: PBMCs. These receptors all stem from a man aged 18 to 35 in good health and CMV-seropositive. Each CDR3 is given with its conserved first and last residue. A D gene is named only where the DNA matches it firmly.

d_call: .
j_call: TRBJ2-7
v_call: TRBV2
cdr3_aa: CASSEGRPPDNEQYF
cdr3_nt: TGTGCCAGCAGTGAAGGACGGCCTCCCGACAACGAGCAGTACTTC

d_call: TRBD2
j_call: TRBJ2-7
v_call: TRBV6-6
cdr3_aa: CASSYSSSGSYEQYF
cdr3_nt: TGTGCCAGCAGTTACTCTTCTAGCGGGAGCTACGAGCAGTACTTC

d_call: TRBD2
j_call: TRBJ2-1
v_call: TRBV7-9
cdr3_aa: CASSLPTSGRGSSYNEQFF
cdr3_nt: TGTGCCAGCAGCTTACCGACTAGCGGGAGGGGGAGCTCCTACAATGAGCAGTTCTTC

d_call: TRBD2
j_call: TRBJ2-1
v_call: TRBV7-8
cdr3_aa: CASSPLRAGVNEQFF
cdr3_nt: TGTGCCAGCAGCCCACTGCGGGCGGGAGTGAATGAGCAGTTCTTC

d_call: .
j_call: TRBJ1-1
v_call: TRBV6-6
cdr3_aa: CASTPGGTEAFF
cdr3_nt: TGTGCCAGCACCCCCGGGGGGACTGAAGCTTTCTTT

d_call: .
j_call: TRBJ2-1
v_call: TRBV6-5
cdr3_aa: CASSYWGVPYNEQFF
cdr3_nt: TGTGCCAGCAGTTACTGGGGAGTCCCCTACAATGAGCAGTTCTTC

d_call: TRBD2
j_call: TRBJ2-1
v_call: TRBV11-2
cdr3_aa: CASSFTSGGTSEQFF
cdr3_nt: TGTGCCAGCAGCTTCACTAGCGGGGGAACTAGTGAGCAGTTCTTC

d_call: TRBD2
j_call: TRBJ2-2
v_call: TRBV4-2
cdr3_aa: CASSQDWTSIGELFF
cdr3_nt: TGTGCCAGCAGCCAAGATTGGACTAGCATCGGGGAGCTGTTTTTT

d_call: TRBD2
j_call: TRBJ2-1
v_call: TRBV5-4
cdr3_aa: CASSLGGGGYNEQFF
cdr3_nt: TGTGCCAGCAGCTTGGGGGGGGGTGGGTACAATGAGCAGTTCTTC

d_call: .
j_call: TRBJ1-4
v_call: TRBV7-9
cdr3_aa: CAGHRGHGNEKLFF
cdr3_nt: TGTGCCGGACACCGGGGACACGGGAATGAAAAACTGTTTTTT

d_call: TRBD1
j_call: TRBJ2-7
v_call: TRBV18
cdr3_aa: CASSRGQGGYEQYF
cdr3_nt: TGTGCCAGCTCAAGGGGACAGGGAGGCTACGAGCAGTACTTC

d_call: TRBD1
j_call: TRBJ2-3
v_call: TRBV6-1
cdr3_aa: CASTRDRVVDTQYF
cdr3_nt: TGTGCCAGCACCCGGGACAGGGTGGTAGATACGCAGTATTTT

d_call: TRBD1
j_call: TRBJ1-2
v_call: TRBV2
cdr3_aa: CASSDRRGPNYGYTF
cdr3_nt: TGTGCCAGCAGTGATAGGAGGGGGCCTAACTATGGCTACACCTTC

d_call: TRBD1
j_call: TRBJ1-1
v_call: TRBV14
cdr3_aa: CASSPLQGAGEAFF
cdr3_nt: TGTGCCAGCAGCCCACTACAGGGGGCGGGTGAAGCTTTCTTT

d_call: .
j_call: TRBJ2-1
v_call: TRBV7-8
cdr3_aa: CASRLGLAGRRNEQFF
cdr3_nt: TGTGCCAGCAGATTAGGACTCGCGGGTCGTCGCAATGAGCAGTTCTTC

d_call: TRBD1
j_call: TRBJ2-7
v_call: TRBV6-1
cdr3_aa: CASSEGGTGREQYF
cdr3_nt: TGTGCCAGCAGTGAAGGGGGGACAGGGCGCGAGCAGTACTTC

d_call: TRBD1
j_call: TRBJ2-4
v_call: TRBV2
cdr3_aa: CASSEIFGRGAKNIQYF
cdr3_nt: TGTGCCAGCAGTGAAATTTTCGGCAGGGGGGCCAAAAACATTCAGTACTTC

d_call: .
j_call: TRBJ1-1
v_call: TRBV11-3
cdr3_aa: CASSLNRDTEAFF
cdr3_nt: TGTGCCAGCAGCCTTAACCGGGACACTGAAGCTTTCTTT

d_call: TRBD1
j_call: TRBJ2-7
v_call: TRBV4-2
cdr3_aa: CASSQGQGGNEQYF
cdr3_nt: TGTGCCAGCAGCCAAGGACAGGGGGGTAACGAGCAGTACTTC

d_call: .
j_call: TRBJ2-7
v_call: TRBV7-9
cdr3_aa: CASSLAVGTQSSYEQYF
cdr3_nt: TGTGCCAGCAGCTTGGCGGTCGGGACTCAGAGCTCCTACGAGCAGTACTTC

d_call: TRBD2
j_call: TRBJ2-7
v_call: TRBV5-5
cdr3_aa: CASSGGRAFPYEQYF
cdr3_nt: TGTGCCAGCAGTGGCGGGAGGGCCTTCCCCTACGAGCAGTACTTC

d_call: TRBD2
j_call: TRBJ2-3
v_call: TRBV10-1
cdr3_aa: CASSDRGGRAPQYF
cdr3_nt: TGCGCCAGCAGTGATCGGGGCGGGAGGGCTCCGCAGTATTTT

d_call: TRBD1
j_call: TRBJ2-1
v_call: TRBV7-3
cdr3_aa: CASSPGQGREQFF
cdr3_nt: TGTGCCAGCAGCCCGGGACAGGGGCGTGAGCAGTTCTTC